Listed here are 13 T cell receptor beta chains from one sample, sequenced in a study of patients and donors after allogeneic stem cell transplantation. One entry per CDR3 protein results from TCRdb running MiXCR on the RT-PCR reads. The data show 900,000 to 1,000,000 distinct CDR3 sequences, more than 15% seen once. What was sequenced was blood, either unsorted or a sorted T cell fraction (not recorded which). These receptors came from a human donor who was either an allogeneic HSCT recipient or a stem cell or donor lymphocyte infusion donor (not recorded which). It is not recorded whose cells these are; they may come from a transplant donor.

This clonotype was found many times. V and J are TRBV5-1 and TRBJ2-2; no reliable D call. Germline-derived CDR1 and CDR2 are SGHRS and YFSETQ. V was shortened by 0 bases and J by 4 bases, with 7 bases between the two germline ends. The CDR3 has 14 amino acids. The chain's CDR3 is CASSLGQTTGELFF. The CDR3 coding sequence is TGCGCCAGCAGCTTGGGGCAGACCACCGGGGAGCTGTTTTTT.

This clonotype was detected many times. The V call is TRBV5-1, the J call TRBJ1-5; no clear D gene. This CDR3 is 15 amino acids long. V lost 0 bases and J lost 4, with 11 bases in between. Germline CDR1 reads SGHRS; CDR2 reads YFSETQ. The CDR3: CASSLGQAPNQPQHF. In nucleotides, the CDR3 is TGCGCCAGCAGCTTGGGGCAGGCGCCGAATCAGCCCCAGCATTTT.

Only a few counts were recorded for this clonotype. The chain joins TRBV15 to TRBJ2-1, with D tentatively TRBD2 (6 bases). CDR3 length equals 13 residues. V lost 0 bases to trimming and J lost 6 bases, with 6 bases between them. Germline CDR1 reads LNHNV; CDR2 reads YYDKDF (reference sequence). CDR3 DNA sequence: TGTGCCACCAGCAGAGACGGGGGCAATGAGCAGTTCTTC. Translating gives CATSRDGGNEQFF.

This clonotype was counted a few times. This chain links TRBV4-2 with TRBJ2-1; possibly TRBD1 or TRBD2 for D (5 bases each). The CDR3 covers 17 residues. The V end was cut by 7 bases, the J end by 2 bases, with 21 bases between. Germline CDR1 LGHNA, CDR2 YNFKEQ. The CDR3 protein is CASKSEGATEAYNEQFF. As DNA, the CDR3 is TGTGCCAGCAAGTCCGAGGGAGCGACAGAGGCCTACAATGAGCAGTTCTTC.

The gene calls are TRBV28 and TRBJ1-2; D unresolved. Trimming removed 6 bases at V and 3 bases at J, with 2 bases between. Germline V gene lookup returns CDR1 MDHEN and CDR2 SYDVKM. This CDR3 has 10 residues. DNA for the CDR3: TGTGCCAGCAGGTACTATGGCTACACCTTC. Its translation: CASRYYGYTF.

This clonotype was recorded a few times. The chain combines TRBV12-3 or TRBV12-4 with TRBJ2-5; TRBD2 matches at 7 bases. CDR3 length: 16 amino acids. J was trimmed by 1 base and V by 6 bases; bases with no gene match: 11. CDR3 nucleotide sequence: TGTGCCAGCAGAGTGGCTAGCGGAATCCTCCAAGAGACCCAGTACTTC. Amino acids: CASRVASGILQETQYF.

This clonotype was seen a handful of times. This chain connects TRBV29-1 to TRBJ1-1; 7 nucleotides match TRBD1. The CDR3 has 13 amino acids. Unmatched junction bases numbered 10, after V lost 7 bases and J lost 5 bases. Per the germline V gene, CDR1 is SQVTM and CDR2 is ANQGSEA. The DNA for the CDR3 is TGCAGCGGTACGACAGGGAAAGGGACTGAAGCTTTCTTT. Translating gives CSGTTGKGTEAFF.

This sequence joins TRBV7-8 and TRBJ1-4; TRBD1 matches at 8 bases. The V segment lost 3 bases and the J segment 4 bases; nucleotides outside the gene matches: 13. The germline V gene encodes CDR1 SGHVS and CDR2 FQNEAQ. The CDR3 runs to 18 residues. The CDR3 coding sequence is TGTGCCAGCAGCTTCAGGACAGGGAGGAAGCCCCTTAATGAAAAACTGTTTTTT. This translates into CASSFRTGRKPLNEKLFF.

A few counts support this clonotype. V gene TRBV7-2 combines with J gene TRBJ1-2; D gene unclear. The CDR3 sequence is 15 residues long. Germline assignment: CDR1 SGHTA and CDR2 FQGNSA. Trimming shortened V by 2 bases and J by 7 bases, and 17 bases separated the two germline ends. The CDR3, as DNA: TGTGCCAGCAGCTTAAATTGGGAACCCGGGAGTGGCTACACCTTC. Protein sequence: CASSLNWEPGSGYTF.

This clonotype showed up just a few times. The chain employs TRBV5-1 and TRBJ2-7; no definite D call. The V end lost 2 bases, the J end lost 6 bases, and 9 bases lay between the germline ends. This CDR3 has 12 amino acids. Germline values: CDR1 SGHRS, CDR2 YFSETQ. The CDR3 protein is CASSLGSVEQYF. The DNA for the CDR3 is TGCGCCAGCAGCTTAGGGTCGGTCGAGCAGTACTTC.

This chain connects TRBV6-1 to TRBJ2-7; the D is unclear. CDR3 length: 15 residues. CDR1 MNHNS and CDR2 SASEGT come from the germline V gene. V was shortened by 6 bases and J by 2 bases, with 17 bases between the two germline ends. The CDR3 nucleotides read TGTGCCAGCAGCTTACAAGACGGATTCCCCTACGAGCAGTACTTC. Protein product: CASSLQDGFPYEQYF.

The CDR3, as DNA: TGTGCCAGCAGGCCGGGGACAGGGAGTTCTCGGGTCGAGCAGTACTTC. Its translation is CASRPGTGSSRVEQYF. The rearrangement links TRBV12-3 or TRBV12-4 to TRBJ2-7; 9 nucleotides agree with TRBD1. The trim removed 6 bases at V and 6 bases at J, leaving 15 bases unmatched. The CDR3 runs to 16 residues.

The V gene is TRBV7-3, the J gene TRBJ2-3; perhaps TRBD2 as D (5 bases). Trimming shortened V by 2 bases and J by 4 bases, and 10 bases separated the two germline ends. There are 14 residues in the CDR3. Germline V lookup: CDR1 SGHTA, CDR2 FQGTGA. CDR3 in amino acids: CASSLASRPDTQYF. Here the CDR3 DNA reads TGTGCCAGCAGCTTAGCTAGCCGGCCAGATACGCAGTATTTT.